These T cell receptor beta chains were read from a single sample in a study of monozygotic twins with inflammatory bowel disease. Reanalyzing the 5' RACE reads, TCRdb keeps one entry per CDR3 protein, without DNA. The table counts 110,000 to 150,000 distinct CDR3 sequences; 1.2% lies in the top ten. Source material: blood. These receptors were taken from a human donor with ulcerative colitis or Crohn's disease, or a healthy co-twin of an affected twin (not recorded which). CDR3s include the opening cysteine and the closing phenylalanine or tryptophan. Each record gives: J gene, V gene, CDR3 protein.

>TRBJ1-1|TRBV7-2
CASSRIRWPGTGDEMNTEAFF
>TRBJ2-2|TRBV6-5
CASSPRGGENTGELFF
>TRBJ2-7|TRBV19
CASSRTGATYEQYF
>TRBJ2-3|TRBV6-1
CASSPRQVAGTQYF
>TRBJ1-1|TRBV30
CAWRGMNTEAFF
>TRBJ1-2|TRBV12-3/TRBV12-4
CASSSTNTAQGGYTF
>TRBJ2-7|TRBV4-1
CASSQDQLANPYEQYF
>TRBJ2-2|TRBV4-3
CASSQALLTATGELFF
>TRBJ2-7|TRBV20-1
CSASPGGPRFANEQYF
>TRBJ2-2|TRBV20-1
CSARGARMNTGELFF
>TRBJ2-5|TRBV5-1
CASSDSRWQETQYF
>TRBJ2-6|TRBV12-3/TRBV12-4
CASSFQGAVSGANVLTF
>TRBJ2-7|TRBV5-1
CASNEGGDGYEQYF
>TRBJ2-2|TRBV21-1
CASSSRGCIGGPRAGELFF
>TRBJ1-1|TRBV5-6
CASSFDGTPLGLGAFF
>TRBJ2-1|TRBV9
CASSGTSKGYNEQFF
>TRBJ2-3|TRBV7-2
CASSPRPAGGRTDTQYF
>TRBJ2-3|TRBV5-1
CASSLYWTSGRQTLTDTQYF
>TRBJ1-5|TRBV28
CASTQGIGVGHF
>TRBJ2-7|TRBV6-5
CASSYSRNYEQYF
>TRBJ2-3|TRBV7-2
CASGLAGRTDTQYF
>TRBJ1-1|TRBV3-1
CASSQGTEAFF
>TRBJ2-3|TRBV6-5
CASSYVGLAATDTQYF
>TRBJ2-7|TRBV6-6
CATQAEKLEQYF
>TRBJ2-1|TRBV7-9
CASSSGQLNNEQFF
>TRBJ2-2|TRBV15
CATSRTSTGELFF
>TRBJ1-6|TRBV20-1
CSARNGEALRNSPLHF
>TRBJ2-5|TRBV5-1
CASSLMYQETQYF
>TRBJ2-2|TRBV18
CASSLNPPSGELFF
>TRBJ1-2|TRBV14
CASSQPGQVLGYTF
>TRBJ2-1|TRBV19
CASSGSGGNEQFF
>TRBJ1-6|TRBV6-1
CASLEGGQGYSPLHF
>TRBJ2-5|TRBV7-2
CASRPKRLAVETQYF